The 26 T cell receptor beta chains reported below all come from one sample, sequenced in a study of T cells in localized non-small cell lung cancer. Libraries were prepared by immunoSEQ multiplex PCR; TCRdb keeps only in-frame clonotypes and omits some of them. The sample carries around 140,000 clones, more than 70% recorded once. The source material was peripheral blood, sampled before any cancer treatment. All receptors come from a female donor older than 55 with stage I lung adenocarcinoma.

V usage is TRBV2 and J usage is TRBJ1-2, with a weak D call TRBD1 (5 bases). There are 14 residues in the CDR3. The germline V gene has CDR1 SNHLY and CDR2 FYNNEI. V was cut by 5 bases and J by 4 bases, with 14 bases left in between. CDR3 coding DNA: TGTGCCAGCAGTCCGGGACGGTCTCTCTATGGCTACACCTTC. Its translation: CASSPGRSLYGYTF.

The chain joins TRBV29-1 to TRBJ1-5; no firm D call. CDR3 length equals 11 residues. V was clipped by 4 bases and J by 11 bases, with 12 bases between them. Looked up from germline, CDR1 is SQVTM and CDR2 is ANQGSEA. The CDR3 DNA is TGCAGCGTTGTGGCGGGCGGGGCCCAGCATTTT. It is translated as CSVVAGGAQHF.

This chain links TRBV9 with TRBJ2-7, with D possibly TRBD2 on 5 matching bases. Trimming took 2 bases from V and 4 from J, leaving 13 bases between them. Germline V gene data show CDR1 as SGDLS and CDR2 as YYNGEE. The CDR3 is made up of 14 amino acids. The CDR3 loop reads CASSVTGGSYEQYF. The CDR3 DNA reads TGTGCCAGCAGCGTTACGGGCGGGTCTTACGAGCAGTACTTC.

The chain employs TRBV6-6 and TRBJ1-2, with a possible D match to TRBD1 (6 bases). The CDR3 extends over 15 amino acids. The germline CDR1 and CDR2 sequences are MNHNY and SVGAGI (reference sequence). V was clipped by 8 bases and J by 8 bases, with 24 bases between them. Here the CDR3 DNA reads TGTGCCAGCGGCCTTGGGGGGGCCTCGTTGGAAGGCTACACCTTC. Residues: CASGLGGASLEGYTF.

This chain uses TRBV28 with TRBJ1-2, with D unresolved. Germline V gene data show CDR1 as MDHEN and CDR2 as SYDVKM. Trimming removed 4 bases from V and 4 bases from J, with 16 bases in between. This CDR3 comprises 15 residues. CDR3 residues: CASSYLPLYSYGYTF. In nucleotides, the CDR3 is TGTGCCAGCAGTTATCTACCGCTGTACAGCTATGGCTACACCTTC.

This clone has just a few counts. The rearrangement links TRBV20-1 to TRBJ2-7, with D hard to call. This CDR3 is 11 amino acids long. Germline loops: CDR1 DFQATT, CDR2 SNEGSKA (reference sequence). Between the trimmed V and J ends, which lost 3 bases and 12 bases, there was a span of 15 bases. The CDR3 reads CSASWKAEPYF. The CDR3 region has the DNA TGCAGTGCTAGTTGGAAGGCGGAACCGTACTTC.

The genes are TRBV14 and TRBJ2-7; TRBD1 matches at 8 bases. This CDR3 has 15 residues. Trimming removed 1 base from V and 7 bases from J; junction bases left unmatched: 9. Germline values: CDR1 SGHDN, CDR2 FVKESK. The CDR3 is CASSQVSAGGVEQYF. The CDR3 DNA sequence: TGTGCCAGCAGCCAAGTCTCTGCAGGGGGCGTAGAGCAGTACTTC. The complete variable domain, with remaining parts taken from reference TRBV14 and TRBJ2-7, reads EAGVTQFPSHSVIEKGQTVTLRCDPISGHDNLYWYRRVMGKEIKFLLHFVKESKQDESGMPNNRFLAERTGGTYSTLKVQPAELEDSGVYFCASSQVSAGGVEQYFGPGTRLTVT.

The chain uses TRBV7-6 and TRBJ2-7, with TRBD2 matching over 10 bases. The J segment lost 4 bases and the V segment lost 2 bases, leaving 17 bases of the junction unmatched. Germline V CDR1 and CDR2: SGHVS, FNYEAQ. This CDR3 comprises 19 residues. Here the CDR3 reads CASSLSSWLAGAVTYEQYF. The CDR3 DNA sequence: TGTGCCAGCAGCTTAAGTTCATGGCTAGCGGGAGCTGTGACGTACGAGCAGTACTTC.

The chain is built from TRBV7-3 and TRBJ2-3, with D unclear. The CDR3 consists of 14 residues. Germline CDR1 and CDR2: SGHTA and FQGTGA. V was shortened by 3 bases and J by 4 bases, with 11 bases between the two germline ends. This CDR3 is CASSFNAVADTQYF. The CDR3 DNA reads as TGTGCCAGCAGCTTTAACGCTGTTGCAGATACGCAGTATTTT.

This clone showed up just once. The chain uses TRBV7-3 and TRBJ2-1; D tentatively fits TRBD1 or TRBD2 (5 bases each). There are 14 residues in the CDR3. The germline V gene encodes CDR1 SGHTA and CDR2 FQGTGA. Trimming pared 4 bases from V and 10 bases from J, leaving 17 bases between. DNA of the CDR3: TGTGCCAGCAGCTCTAGGGACGCCGCGCGGGAGCAGTTCTTC. This translates into CASSSRDAAREQFF.

CDR3 protein: CAISESRVGETQYF. CDR3 sequence (DNA): TGTGCCATCAGTGAGTCGCGAGTAGGGGAGACCCAGTACTTC. The chain is built from TRBV10-3 and TRBJ2-5; no reliable D call. Trimming stripped 0 bases from V and 5 bases from J, with 10 bases between. The CDR3 is made up of 14 amino acids. Per the germline V gene, CDR1 is ENHRY and CDR2 is SYGVKD.

This sequence joins TRBV6-5 and TRBJ2-7, with TRBD2 matching 7 bases. Germline V gene sequence: CDR1 MNHEY, CDR2 SVGAGI. The CDR3 totals 16 residues. J was trimmed by 2 bases and V by 2 bases; bases with no gene match: 9. The CDR3 coding sequence is TGTGCCAGCAGTTACGGTTCAGCTAGCGGTCCCTACGAGCAGTACTTC. Encoded protein: CASSYGSASGPYEQYF.

The V and J genes are TRBV28 and TRBJ1-1; weak D call: TRBD1 (6 bases). Germline V gene data show CDR1 as MDHEN and CDR2 as SYDVKM. The CDR3 has 14 residues. Trimming left V 6 bases short and J 11 bases short, with 22 bases between. CDR3 loop: CASSLTGGGYGAFF. The CDR3, as DNA: TGTGCCAGCAGCCTGACGGGGGGCGGATATGGGGCTTTCTTT.

This clone appeared a few times. The chain uses TRBV19 and TRBJ2-7; a possible D gene is TRBD2 (5 bases). Looked up from germline, CDR1 is LNHDA and CDR2 is SQIVND (reference sequence). V was pared by 4 bases and J by 3 bases, with 7 bases between. The CDR3 has 12 residues. CDR3 region: CASSTRDYEQYF. DNA for the CDR3: TGTGCCAGTAGTACCCGGGACTACGAGCAGTACTTC.

The V gene is TRBV18, the J gene TRBJ2-1, with D maybe TRBD2 (5 bases). Germline CDR1 is KGHSH and CDR2 is LQKENI. V shed 6 bases and J shed 8 bases, with 14 bases lying between them. The CDR3 covers 13 residues. CDR3 nucleotides: TGTGCCAGCTCCGACCGGGGTGGGTATGAGCAGTTCTTC. It translates to CASSDRGGYEQFF.

This sequence joins TRBV10-1 and TRBJ2-1; 7 bases align to TRBD1. There are 15 residues in the CDR3. The trim removed 2 bases at V and 3 bases at J, leaving 4 bases unmatched. CDR1 and CDR2 from the germline V gene are WNHNN and SYGVQD (reference sequence). The CDR3 nucleotides read TGCGCCAGCAGTGAGCGGACAGGAGGCTACAATGAGCAGTTCTTC. Its protein is CASSERTGGYNEQFF.

CDR3 DNA: TGTGCCAGCTCAAGGGTGGTCGCGGTGAACACTGAAGCTTTCTTT. Amino acids: CASSRVVAVNTEAFF. The J gene is TRBJ1-1, the V gene TRBV18; unclear D gene. Germline V gene sequence: CDR1 KGHSH, CDR2 LQKENI. The V and J ends lost 5 bases and 0 bases respectively, with 13 bases between them. This CDR3 comprises 15 residues.

This chain connects TRBV6-5 to TRBJ2-7; D may be TRBD1 or TRBD2 (5 bases each). CDR1 is MNHEY and CDR2 is SVGAGI in the germline V gene. This CDR3 comprises 14 residues. V was clipped by 2 bases and J by 3 bases, with 11 bases between them. The CDR3 sequence is CASSYEGSYYEQYF. CDR3 DNA sequence: TGTGCCAGCAGTTACGAGGGGTCGTACTACGAGCAGTACTTC.

The rearrangement joins TRBV6-6 to TRBJ1-1; a weak D match, TRBD1 (6 bases). This CDR3 is 13 amino acids long. Trimming stripped 0 bases from V and 8 bases from J, with 10 bases between. Per the germline V gene, CDR1 is MNHNY and CDR2 is SVGAGI (reference sequence). The CDR3 region has the DNA TGTGCCAGCAGTTACTCCCCACAGGGAGAAGCTTTCTTT. This encodes CASSYSPQGEAFF.

The chain is built from TRBV7-3 and TRBJ2-1; D perhaps matches TRBD2 (6 bases). Germline V gene data show CDR1 as SGHTA and CDR2 as FQGTGA. This CDR3 has 13 amino acids. The V end lost 5 bases, the J end lost 4 bases, and 9 bases lay between the germline ends. Written as DNA, the CDR3 is TGTGCCAGCAGCCGGGACTTATACAATGAGCAGTTCTTC. The encoded protein is CASSRDLYNEQFF.

This chain links TRBV10-3 with TRBJ2-5; D unclear. V lost 10 bases and J 7 bases, leaving 19 bases between the germline ends. This CDR3 comprises 13 residues. The germline gives CDR1 ENHRY, CDR2 SYGVKD. The CDR3 nucleotides read TGTGCCACCGAGAGGCAGCCGATGGGGACCCAGTACTTC. Translated, it gives CATERQPMGTQYF.

This clone was detected only once. This sequence joins TRBV6-6 and TRBJ1-2; no clear D gene. CDR1 is MNHNY, CDR2 SVGAGI, per germline (reference sequence). The V gene lost 3 bases and the J gene lost 4 bases, with 6 bases spanning the gap. This CDR3 has 12 residues. The CDR3: CASSYTLYGYTF. In DNA form, the CDR3 reads TGTGCCAGCAGTTATACCCTCTATGGCTACACCTTC.

V is TRBV7-8 and J is TRBJ1-4; TRBD1 aligns across 9 bases. Trimming removed 4 bases from V and 8 bases from J; junction bases left unmatched: 5. There are 14 residues in the CDR3. Per the germline V gene, CDR1 is SGHVS and CDR2 is FQNEAQ. The CDR3: CASSSRQGVEKLFF. The CDR3 coding sequence is TGTGCCAGCAGCTCTCGACAGGGGGTGGAAAAACTGTTTTTT.

This clone was detected only once. The CDR3 region is CASRRSNQPQHF. The CDR3, as DNA: TGTGCCAGCAGAAGGTCGAATCAGCCCCAGCATTTT. The rearrangement joins TRBV2 to TRBJ1-5; D gene ambiguous. V shed 6 bases and J shed 4 bases, with 7 bases lying between them. The CDR3 length is 12 residues. The germline CDR1 and CDR2 sequences are SNHLY and FYNNEI.

The sample holds a few counts of this clone. The chain employs TRBV15 and TRBJ2-3; the match to TRBD2 covers 9 bases. J was trimmed by 4 bases and V by 1 base; bases with no gene match: 6. This CDR3 region has 16 residues. Germline-derived CDR1 and CDR2 are LNHNV and YYDKDF (reference sequence). This chain's CDR3 is CATSRVAGGPSDTQYF. CDR3 sequence (DNA): TGTGCCACCAGCAGAGTGGCGGGAGGGCCATCAGATACGCAGTATTTT.

The chain recombines TRBV5-1 with TRBJ2-4, with a weak D call TRBD2 (5 bases). The CDR3 totals 13 residues. The V end was cut by 4 bases, the J end by 6 bases, with 11 bases between. Germline CDR1 SGHRS, CDR2 YFSETQ. CDR3 DNA sequence: TGCGCCAGCAGCGCCGGACTGAGAAACATTCAGTACTTC. Amino acids: CASSAGLRNIQYF. Combining the CDR3 with reference TRBV5-1 and TRBJ2-4 gives the whole variable domain KAGVTQTPRYLIKTRGQQVTLSCSPISGHRSVSWYQQTPGQGLQFLFEYFSETQRNKGNFPGRFSGRQFSNSRSEMNVSTLELGDSALYLCASSAGLRNIQYFGAGTRLSVL.